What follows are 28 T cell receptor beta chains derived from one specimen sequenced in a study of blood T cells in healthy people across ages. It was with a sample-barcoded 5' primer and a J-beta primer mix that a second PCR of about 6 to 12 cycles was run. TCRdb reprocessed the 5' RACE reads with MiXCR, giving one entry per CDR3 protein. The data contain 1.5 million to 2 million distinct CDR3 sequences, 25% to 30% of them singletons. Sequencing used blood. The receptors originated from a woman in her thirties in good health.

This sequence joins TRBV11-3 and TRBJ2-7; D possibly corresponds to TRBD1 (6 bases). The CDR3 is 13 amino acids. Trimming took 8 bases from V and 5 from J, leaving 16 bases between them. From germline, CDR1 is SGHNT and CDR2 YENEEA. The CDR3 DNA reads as TGTGCCAGCGCTAGGGACAATTTGAACGAGCAGTACTTC. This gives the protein CASARDNLNEQYF. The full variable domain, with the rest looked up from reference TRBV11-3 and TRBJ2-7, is EAGVVQSPRYKIIEKKQPVAFWCNPISGHNTLYWYLQNLGQGPELLIRYENEEAVDDSQLPKDRFSAERLKGVDSTLKIQPAELGDSAVYLCASARDNLNEQYFGPGTRLTVT.

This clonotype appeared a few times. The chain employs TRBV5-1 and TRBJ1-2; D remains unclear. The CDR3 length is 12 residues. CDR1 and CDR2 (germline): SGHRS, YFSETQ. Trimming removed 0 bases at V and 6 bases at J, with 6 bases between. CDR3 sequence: CASSLDLDGYTF. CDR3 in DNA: TGCGCCAGCAGCTTGGACTTGGATGGCTACACCTTC.

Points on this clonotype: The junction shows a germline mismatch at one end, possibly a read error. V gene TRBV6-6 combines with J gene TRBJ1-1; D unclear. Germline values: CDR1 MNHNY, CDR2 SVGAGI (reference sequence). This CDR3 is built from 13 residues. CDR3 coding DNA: TGTGCCAACAGTTTCAAGGGGAACACTGAAGCTTTCTTT. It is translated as CANSFKGNTEAFF.

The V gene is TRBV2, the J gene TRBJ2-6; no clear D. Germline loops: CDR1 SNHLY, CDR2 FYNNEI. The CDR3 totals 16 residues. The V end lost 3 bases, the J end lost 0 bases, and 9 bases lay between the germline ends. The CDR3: CASSDPGNSGANVLTF. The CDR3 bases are TGTGCCAGCAGTGACCCCGGAAACTCTGGGGCCAACGTCCTGACTTTC.

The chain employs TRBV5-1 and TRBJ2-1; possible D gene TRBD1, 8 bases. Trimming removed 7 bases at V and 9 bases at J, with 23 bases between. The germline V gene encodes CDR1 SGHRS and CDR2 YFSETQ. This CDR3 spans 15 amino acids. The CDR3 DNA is TGCGCCAGCTCCGGGGGGACAGGTGTAGGTAGTGAGCAGTTCTTC. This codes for CASSGGTGVGSEQFF.

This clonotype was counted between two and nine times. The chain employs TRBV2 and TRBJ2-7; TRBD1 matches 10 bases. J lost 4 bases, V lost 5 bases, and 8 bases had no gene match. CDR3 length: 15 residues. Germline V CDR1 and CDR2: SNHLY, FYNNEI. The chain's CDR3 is CASSPRGDRGYEQYF. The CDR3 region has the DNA TGTGCCAGCAGTCCGAGGGGGGACAGGGGATACGAGCAGTACTTC.

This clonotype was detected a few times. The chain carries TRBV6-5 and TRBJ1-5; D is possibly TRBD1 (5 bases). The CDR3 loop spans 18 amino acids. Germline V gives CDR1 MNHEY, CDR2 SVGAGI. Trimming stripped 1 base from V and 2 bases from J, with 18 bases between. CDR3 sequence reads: CASSYLSRGDGGNQPQHF. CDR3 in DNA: TGTGCCAGCAGTTACTTGTCGCGGGGGGATGGGGGCAATCAGCCCCAGCATTTT.

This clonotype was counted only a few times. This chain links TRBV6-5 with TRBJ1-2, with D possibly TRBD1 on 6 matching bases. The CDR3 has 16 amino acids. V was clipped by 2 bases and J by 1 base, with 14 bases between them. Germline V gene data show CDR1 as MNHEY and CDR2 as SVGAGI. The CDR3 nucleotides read TGTGCCAGCAGTTACGTCTGGATAGGGGGTAACTATGGCTACACCTTC. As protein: CASSYVWIGGNYGYTF.

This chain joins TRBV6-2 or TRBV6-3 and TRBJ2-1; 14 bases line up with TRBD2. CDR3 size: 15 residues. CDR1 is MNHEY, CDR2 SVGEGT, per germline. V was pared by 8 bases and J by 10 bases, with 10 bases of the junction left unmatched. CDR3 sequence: CASESGTSGSREQFF. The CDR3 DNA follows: TGTGCCAGCGAATCCGGGACTAGCGGGAGTAGGGAGCAGTTCTTC.

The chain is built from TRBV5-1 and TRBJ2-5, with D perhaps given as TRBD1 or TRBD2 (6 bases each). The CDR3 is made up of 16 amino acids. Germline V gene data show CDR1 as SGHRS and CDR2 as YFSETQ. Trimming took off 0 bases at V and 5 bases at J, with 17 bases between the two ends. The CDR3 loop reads CASSLDGGLQGETQYF. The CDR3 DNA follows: TGCGCCAGCAGCTTGGATGGGGGGCTGCAAGGGGAGACCCAGTACTTC.

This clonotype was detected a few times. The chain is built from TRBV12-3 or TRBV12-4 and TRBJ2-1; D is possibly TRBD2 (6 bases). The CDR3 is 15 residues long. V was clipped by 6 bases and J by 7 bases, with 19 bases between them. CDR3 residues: CASSSTFLTRNEQFF. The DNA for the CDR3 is TGTGCCAGCAGCTCAACTTTCTTGACTAGAAATGAGCAGTTCTTC.

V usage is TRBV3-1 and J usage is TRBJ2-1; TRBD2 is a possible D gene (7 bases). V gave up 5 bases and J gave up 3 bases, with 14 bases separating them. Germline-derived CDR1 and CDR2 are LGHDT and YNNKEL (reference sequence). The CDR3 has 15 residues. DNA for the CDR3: TGTGCCAGCAGCGGGGGCGGGGGAAACTACAATGAGCAGTTCTTC. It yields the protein CASSGGGGNYNEQFF.

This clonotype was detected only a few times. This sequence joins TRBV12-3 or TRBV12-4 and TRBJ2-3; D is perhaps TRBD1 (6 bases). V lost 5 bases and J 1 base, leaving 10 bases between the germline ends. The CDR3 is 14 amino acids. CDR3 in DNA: TGTGCCAGCAGTAGAAGACAGGGCACAGATACGCAGTATTTT. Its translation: CASSRRQGTDTQYF.

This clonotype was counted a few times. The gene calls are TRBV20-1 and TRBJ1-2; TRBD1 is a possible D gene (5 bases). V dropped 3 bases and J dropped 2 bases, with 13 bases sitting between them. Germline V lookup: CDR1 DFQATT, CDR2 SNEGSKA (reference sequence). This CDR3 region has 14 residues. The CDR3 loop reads CSASTDSRNYGYTF. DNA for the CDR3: TGCAGTGCTAGTACTGACAGTCGAAACTATGGCTACACCTTC.

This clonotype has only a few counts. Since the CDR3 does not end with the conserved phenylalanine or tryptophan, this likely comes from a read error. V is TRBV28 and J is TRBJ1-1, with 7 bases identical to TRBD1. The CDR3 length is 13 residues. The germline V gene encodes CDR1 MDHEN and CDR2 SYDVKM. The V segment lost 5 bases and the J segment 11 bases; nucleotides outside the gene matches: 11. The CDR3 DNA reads TGTGCCAGCAGTGAGGGGGACAGACCCTATGCTTTCTTG. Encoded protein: CASSEGDRPYAFL.

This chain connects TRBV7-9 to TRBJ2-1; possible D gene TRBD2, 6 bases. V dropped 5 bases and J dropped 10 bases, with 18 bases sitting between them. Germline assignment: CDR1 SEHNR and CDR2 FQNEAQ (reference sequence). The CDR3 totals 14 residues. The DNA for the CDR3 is TGTGCCAGCAGCGAGTCAGGGACTTTCCACGAGCAGTTCTTC. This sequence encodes CASSESGTFHEQFF. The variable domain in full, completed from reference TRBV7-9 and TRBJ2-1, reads DTGVSQNPRHKITKRGQNVTFRCDPISEHNRLYWYRQTLGQGPEFLTYFQNEAQLEKSRLLSDRFSAERPKGSFSTLEIQRTEQGDSAMYLCASSESGTFHEQFFGPGTRLTVL.

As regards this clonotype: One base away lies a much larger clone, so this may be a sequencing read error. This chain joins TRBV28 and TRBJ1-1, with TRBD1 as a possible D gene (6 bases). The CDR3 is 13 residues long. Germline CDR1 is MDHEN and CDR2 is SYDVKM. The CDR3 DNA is TGTGCCGGCAGACAACAGGGGAACACTGAAGCTTTCTTT. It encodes CAGRQQGNTEAFF.

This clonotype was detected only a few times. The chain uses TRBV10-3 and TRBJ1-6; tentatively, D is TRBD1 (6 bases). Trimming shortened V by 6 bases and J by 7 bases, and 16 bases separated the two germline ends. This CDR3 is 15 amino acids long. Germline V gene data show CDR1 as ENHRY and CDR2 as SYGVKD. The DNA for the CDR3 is TGTGCCATCAGCCCGGCGACAGGTACCAATTCACCCCTCCACTTT. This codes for CAISPATGTNSPLHF.

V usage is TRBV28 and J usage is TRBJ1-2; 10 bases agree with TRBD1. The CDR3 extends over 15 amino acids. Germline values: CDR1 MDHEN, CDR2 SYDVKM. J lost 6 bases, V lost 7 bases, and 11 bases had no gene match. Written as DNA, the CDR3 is TGTGCCAGCACCCTTGGAGGGACAGGGGTTAATGGCTACACCTTC. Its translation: CASTLGGTGVNGYTF.

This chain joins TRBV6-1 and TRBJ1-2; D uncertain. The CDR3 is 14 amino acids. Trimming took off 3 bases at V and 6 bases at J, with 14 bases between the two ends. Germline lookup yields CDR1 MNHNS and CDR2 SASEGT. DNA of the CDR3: TGTGCCAGCAGTGAGCGACACCTTTCCCATGGCTACACCTTC. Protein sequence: CASSERHLSHGYTF.

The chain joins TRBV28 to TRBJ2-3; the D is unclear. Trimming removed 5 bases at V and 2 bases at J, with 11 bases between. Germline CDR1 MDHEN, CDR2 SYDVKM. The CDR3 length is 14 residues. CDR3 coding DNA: TGTGCCAGCAGTCGGGCAGAGATCACAGATACGCAGTATTTT. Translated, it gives CASSRAEITDTQYF.

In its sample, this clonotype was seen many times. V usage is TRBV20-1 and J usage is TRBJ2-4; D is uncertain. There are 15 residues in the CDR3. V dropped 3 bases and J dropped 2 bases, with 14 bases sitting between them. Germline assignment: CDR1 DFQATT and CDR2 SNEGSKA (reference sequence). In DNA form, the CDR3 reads TGCAGTGCTAGTGATGGGGTTGGGTCCAAAAACATTCAGTACTTC. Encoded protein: CSASDGVGSKNIQYF.

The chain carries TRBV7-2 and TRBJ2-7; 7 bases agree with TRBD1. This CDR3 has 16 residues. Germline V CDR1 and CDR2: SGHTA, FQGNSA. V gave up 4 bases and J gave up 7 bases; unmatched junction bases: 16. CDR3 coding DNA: TGTGCCAGCAGCTCCAAACAGGGGACAAATAACAATGAGCAGTACTTC. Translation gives CASSSKQGTNNNEQYF.

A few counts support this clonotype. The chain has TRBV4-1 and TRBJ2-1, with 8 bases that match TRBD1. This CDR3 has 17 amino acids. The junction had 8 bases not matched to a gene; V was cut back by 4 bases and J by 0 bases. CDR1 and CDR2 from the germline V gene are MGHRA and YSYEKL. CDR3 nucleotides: TGCGCCAGCAGCCCCAAGGCAGGGGGCAGCTCCTACAATGAGCAGTTCTTC. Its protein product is CASSPKAGGSSYNEQFF.

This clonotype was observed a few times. The CDR3 DNA follows: TGTGCCAGCAGTTTACACGCAAGCTACACCTTC. Translated: CASSLHASYTF. The chain combines TRBV28 with TRBJ1-2; the D is unclear. V shed 2 bases and J shed 9 bases, with 7 bases lying between them. From germline, CDR1 is MDHEN and CDR2 SYDVKM. This CDR3 region has 11 residues.

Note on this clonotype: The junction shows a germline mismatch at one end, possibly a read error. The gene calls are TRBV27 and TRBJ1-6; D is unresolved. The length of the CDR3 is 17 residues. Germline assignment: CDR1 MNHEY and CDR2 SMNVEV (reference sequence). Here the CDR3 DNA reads TGTGCCAGCAGTTTACGACCGGGAAGCTCCTATAATTCGCCCCTCCACTTT. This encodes CASSLRPGSSYNSPLHF.

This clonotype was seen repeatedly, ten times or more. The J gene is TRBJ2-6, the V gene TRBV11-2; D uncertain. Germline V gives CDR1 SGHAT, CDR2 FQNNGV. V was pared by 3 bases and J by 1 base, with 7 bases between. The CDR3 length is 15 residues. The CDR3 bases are TGTGCCAGCAGCTTCCGCCCTTCTGGGGCCAACGTCCTGACTTTC. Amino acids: CASSFRPSGANVLTF.

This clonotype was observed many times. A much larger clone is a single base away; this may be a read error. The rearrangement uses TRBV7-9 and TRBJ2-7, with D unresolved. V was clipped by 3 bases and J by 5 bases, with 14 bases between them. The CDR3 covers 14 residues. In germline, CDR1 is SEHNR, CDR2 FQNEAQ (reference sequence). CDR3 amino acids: CASSLESYWDEQYF. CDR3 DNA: TGTGCCAGCAGCTTGGAATCGTATTGGGACGAGCAGTACTTC.